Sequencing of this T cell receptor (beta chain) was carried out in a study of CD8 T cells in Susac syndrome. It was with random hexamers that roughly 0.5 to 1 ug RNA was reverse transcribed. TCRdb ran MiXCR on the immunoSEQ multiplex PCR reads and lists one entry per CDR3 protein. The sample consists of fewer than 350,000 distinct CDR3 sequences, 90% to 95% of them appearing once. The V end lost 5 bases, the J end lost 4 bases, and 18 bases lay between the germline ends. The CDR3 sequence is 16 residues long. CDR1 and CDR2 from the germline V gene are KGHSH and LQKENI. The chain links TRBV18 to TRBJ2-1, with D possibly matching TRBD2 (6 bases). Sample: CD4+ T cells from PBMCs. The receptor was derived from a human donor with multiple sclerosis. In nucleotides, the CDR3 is TGTGCCAGCTCAGCGAGAGGGCCCGGGGGATACAATGAGCAGTTCTTC. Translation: CASSARGPGGYNEQFF.